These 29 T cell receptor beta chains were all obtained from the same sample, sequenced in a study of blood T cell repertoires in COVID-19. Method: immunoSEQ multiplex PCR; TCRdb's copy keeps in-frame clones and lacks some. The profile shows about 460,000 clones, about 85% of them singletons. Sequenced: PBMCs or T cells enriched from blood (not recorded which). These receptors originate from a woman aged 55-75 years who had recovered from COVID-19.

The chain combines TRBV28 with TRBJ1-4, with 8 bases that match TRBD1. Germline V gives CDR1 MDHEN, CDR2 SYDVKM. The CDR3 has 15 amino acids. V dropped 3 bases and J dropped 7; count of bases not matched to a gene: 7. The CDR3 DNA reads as TGTGCCAGCAGTTTCCCAGGGGGCGTCGGTGAAAAACTGTTTTTT. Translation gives CASSFPGGVGEKLFF.

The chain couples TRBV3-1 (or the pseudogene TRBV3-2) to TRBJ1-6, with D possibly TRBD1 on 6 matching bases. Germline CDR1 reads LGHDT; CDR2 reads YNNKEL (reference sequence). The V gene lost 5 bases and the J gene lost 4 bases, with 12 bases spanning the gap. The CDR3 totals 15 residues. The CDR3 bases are TGTGCCAGCAGCGCTCGACAGGTGTATAATTCACCCCTCCACTTT. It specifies CASSARQVYNSPLHF.

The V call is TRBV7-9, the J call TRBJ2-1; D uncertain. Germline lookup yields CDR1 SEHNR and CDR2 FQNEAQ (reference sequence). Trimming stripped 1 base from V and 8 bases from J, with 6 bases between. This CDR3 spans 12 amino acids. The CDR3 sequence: CASSLGGDEQFF. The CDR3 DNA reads TGTGCCAGCAGCTTAGGCGGAGATGAGCAGTTCTTC.

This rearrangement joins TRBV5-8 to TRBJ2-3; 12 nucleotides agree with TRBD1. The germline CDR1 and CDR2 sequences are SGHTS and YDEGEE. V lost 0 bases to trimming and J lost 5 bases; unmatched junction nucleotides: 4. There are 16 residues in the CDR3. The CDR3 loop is CASSLGDRGRRDTQYF. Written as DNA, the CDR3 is TGTGCCAGCAGCTTGGGGGACAGGGGGCGCCGAGATACGCAGTATTTT.

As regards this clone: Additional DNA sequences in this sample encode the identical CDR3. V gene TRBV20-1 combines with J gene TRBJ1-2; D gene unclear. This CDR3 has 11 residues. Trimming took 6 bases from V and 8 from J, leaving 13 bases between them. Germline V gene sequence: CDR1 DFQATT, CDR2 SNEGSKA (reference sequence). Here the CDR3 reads CSAPRGGGYTF. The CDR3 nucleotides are TGCAGTGCCCCACGGGGTGGCGGCTACACCTTC.

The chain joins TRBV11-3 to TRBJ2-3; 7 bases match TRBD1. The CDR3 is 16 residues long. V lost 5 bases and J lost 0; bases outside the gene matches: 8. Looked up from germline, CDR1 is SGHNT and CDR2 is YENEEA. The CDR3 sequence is CASSPTGPFSTDTQYF. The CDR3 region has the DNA TGTGCCAGCAGCCCGACAGGGCCCTTTAGCACAGATACGCAGTATTTT.

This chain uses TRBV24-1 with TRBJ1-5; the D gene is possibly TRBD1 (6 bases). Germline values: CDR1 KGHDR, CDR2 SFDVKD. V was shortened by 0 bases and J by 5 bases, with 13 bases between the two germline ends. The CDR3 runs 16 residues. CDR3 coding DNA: TGTGCCACCAGTGATTTGAGAAACAGGGACGATCAGCCCCAGCATTTT. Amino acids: CATSDLRNRDDQPQHF.

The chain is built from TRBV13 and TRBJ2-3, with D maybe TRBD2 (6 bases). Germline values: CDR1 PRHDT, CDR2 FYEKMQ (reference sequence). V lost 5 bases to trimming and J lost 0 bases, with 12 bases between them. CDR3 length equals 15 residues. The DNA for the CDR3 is TGTGCCAGCAGCACCCGACTAGAAAGCACAGATACGCAGTATTTT. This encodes CASSTRLESTDTQYF.

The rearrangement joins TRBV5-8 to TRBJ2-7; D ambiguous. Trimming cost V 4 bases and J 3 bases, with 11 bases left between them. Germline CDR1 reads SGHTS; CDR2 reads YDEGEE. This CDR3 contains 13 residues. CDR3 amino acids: CASSPDIDYEQYV. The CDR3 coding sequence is TGTGCCAGCAGCCCAGACATCGACTACGAGCAGTACGTC.

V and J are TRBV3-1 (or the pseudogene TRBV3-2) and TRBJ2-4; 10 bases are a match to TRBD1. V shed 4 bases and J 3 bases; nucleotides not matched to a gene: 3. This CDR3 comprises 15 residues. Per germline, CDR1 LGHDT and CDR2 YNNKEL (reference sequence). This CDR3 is CASSLGTGVKNIQYF. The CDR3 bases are TGTGCCAGCAGCCTTGGGACAGGGGTCAAAAACATTCAGTACTTC.

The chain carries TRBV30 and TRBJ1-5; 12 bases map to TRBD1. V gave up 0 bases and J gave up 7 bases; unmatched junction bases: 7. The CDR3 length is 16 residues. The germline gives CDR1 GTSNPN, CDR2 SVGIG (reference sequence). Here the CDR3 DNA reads TGTGCCTGGAGTGTAACCGGGACAGGGGGCTTCCAGCCCCAGCATTTT. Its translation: CAWSVTGTGGFQPQHF.

This CDR3 reads CASSQDYTSGGLNEQFF. The CDR3, as DNA: TGTGCCAGCAGCCAAGATTACACTAGCGGGGGGCTTAATGAGCAGTTCTTC. This rearrangement joins TRBV4-2 to TRBJ2-1, with 12 bases matching TRBD2. After removal of 0 bases from V and 7 bases from J, the junction contained 7 bases not matched to a gene. Germline-derived CDR1 and CDR2 are LGHNA and YNFKEQ. The CDR3 spans 17 residues.

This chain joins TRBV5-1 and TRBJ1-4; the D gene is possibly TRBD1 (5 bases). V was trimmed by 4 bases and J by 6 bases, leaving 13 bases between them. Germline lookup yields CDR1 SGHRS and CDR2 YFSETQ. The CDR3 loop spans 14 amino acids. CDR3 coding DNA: TGCGCCAGCAGCCCCTGGGGGGGGGATGAAAAACTGTTTTTT. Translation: CASSPWGGDEKLFF. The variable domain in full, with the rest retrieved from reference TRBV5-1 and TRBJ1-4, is KAGVTQTPRYLIKTRGQQVTLSCSPISGHRSVSWYQQTPGQGLQFLFEYFSETQRNKGNFPGRFSGRQFSNSRSEMNVSTLELGDSALYLCASSPWGGDEKLFFGSGTQLSVL.

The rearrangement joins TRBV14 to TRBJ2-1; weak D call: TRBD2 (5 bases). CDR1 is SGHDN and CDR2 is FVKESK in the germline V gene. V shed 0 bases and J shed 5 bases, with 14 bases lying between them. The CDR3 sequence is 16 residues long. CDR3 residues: CASSQELLGVNNEQFF. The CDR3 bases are TGTGCCAGCAGCCAAGAACTCCTCGGGGTAAACAATGAGCAGTTCTTC.

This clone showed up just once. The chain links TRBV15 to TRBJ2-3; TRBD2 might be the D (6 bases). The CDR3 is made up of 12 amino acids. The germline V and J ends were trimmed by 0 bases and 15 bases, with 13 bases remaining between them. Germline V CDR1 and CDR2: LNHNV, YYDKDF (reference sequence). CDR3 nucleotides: TGTGCCACCAGCAGAGATTGGAGGGGAGGCTATTTT. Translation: CATSRDWRGGYF.

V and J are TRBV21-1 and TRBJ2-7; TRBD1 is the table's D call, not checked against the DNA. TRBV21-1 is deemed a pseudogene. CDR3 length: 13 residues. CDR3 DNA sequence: TGTGCCAGCAGCACCGACAGACACTACGAGCAGTACGTC. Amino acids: CASSTDRHYEQYV.

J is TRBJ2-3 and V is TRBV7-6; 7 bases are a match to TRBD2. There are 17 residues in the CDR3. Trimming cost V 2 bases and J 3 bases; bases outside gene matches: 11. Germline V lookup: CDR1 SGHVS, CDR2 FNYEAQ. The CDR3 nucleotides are TGTGCCAGCAGCTTAAACCTACTGCGGGGGAGTACAGATACGCAGTATTTT. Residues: CASSLNLLRGSTDTQYF.

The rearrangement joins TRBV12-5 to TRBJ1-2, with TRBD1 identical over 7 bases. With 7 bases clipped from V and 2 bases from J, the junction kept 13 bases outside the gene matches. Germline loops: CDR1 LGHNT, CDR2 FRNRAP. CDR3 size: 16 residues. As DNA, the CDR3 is TGTGCTAGTGCCCTCAGGACAGGAGGAATAAACTATGGCTACACCTTC. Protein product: CASALRTGGINYGYTF.

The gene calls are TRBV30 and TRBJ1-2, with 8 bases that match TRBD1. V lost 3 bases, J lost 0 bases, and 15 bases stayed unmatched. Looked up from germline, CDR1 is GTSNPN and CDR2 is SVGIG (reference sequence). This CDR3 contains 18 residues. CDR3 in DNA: TGTGCCTGGAGAAAAAACCCGGGACAGGACTATGCTAACTATGGCTACACCTTC. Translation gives CAWRKNPGQDYANYGYTF.

The CDR3 region has the DNA TGTGCCAGTACTCCAAGGAGCTCCTATAATTCACCCCTCCACTTT. It specifies CASTPRSSYNSPLHF. The chain uses TRBV19 and TRBJ1-6; no clear D. The germline V gene has CDR1 LNHDA and CDR2 SQIVND (reference sequence). V was clipped by 7 bases and J by 0 bases, with 10 bases between them. The length of the CDR3 is 15 residues.

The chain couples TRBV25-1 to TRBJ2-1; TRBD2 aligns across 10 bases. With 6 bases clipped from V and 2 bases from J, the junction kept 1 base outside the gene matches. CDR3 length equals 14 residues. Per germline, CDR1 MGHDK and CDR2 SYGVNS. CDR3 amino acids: CASRSGGAYNEQFF. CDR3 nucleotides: TGTGCCAGCAGGAGCGGGGGGGCCTACAATGAGCAGTTCTTC.

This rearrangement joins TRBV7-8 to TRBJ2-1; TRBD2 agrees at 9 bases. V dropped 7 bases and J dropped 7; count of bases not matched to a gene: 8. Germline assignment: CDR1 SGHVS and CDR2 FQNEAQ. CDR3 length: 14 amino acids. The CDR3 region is CASKRRGGANEQFF. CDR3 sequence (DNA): TGTGCCAGCAAGCGACGCGGGGGGGCAAATGAGCAGTTCTTC.

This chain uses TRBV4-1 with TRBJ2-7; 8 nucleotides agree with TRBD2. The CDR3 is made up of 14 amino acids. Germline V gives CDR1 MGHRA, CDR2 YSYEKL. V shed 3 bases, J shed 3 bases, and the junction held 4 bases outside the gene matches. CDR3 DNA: TGCGCCAGCAGCCATCCAGCGGGGGACTACGAGCAGTACTTC. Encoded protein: CASSHPAGDYEQYF.

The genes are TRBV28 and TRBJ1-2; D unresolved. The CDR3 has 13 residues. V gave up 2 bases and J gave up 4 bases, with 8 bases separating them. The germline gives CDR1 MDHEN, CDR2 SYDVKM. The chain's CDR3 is CASSLVSSYGYTF. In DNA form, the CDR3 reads TGTGCCAGCAGTTTAGTGAGCTCCTATGGCTACACCTTC.

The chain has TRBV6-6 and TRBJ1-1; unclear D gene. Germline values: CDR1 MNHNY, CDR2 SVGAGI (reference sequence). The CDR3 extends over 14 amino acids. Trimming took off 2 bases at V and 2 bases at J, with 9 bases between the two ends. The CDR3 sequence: CASSYASVNTEAFF. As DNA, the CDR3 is TGTGCCAGCAGTTACGCCTCGGTCAACACTGAAGCTTTCTTT.

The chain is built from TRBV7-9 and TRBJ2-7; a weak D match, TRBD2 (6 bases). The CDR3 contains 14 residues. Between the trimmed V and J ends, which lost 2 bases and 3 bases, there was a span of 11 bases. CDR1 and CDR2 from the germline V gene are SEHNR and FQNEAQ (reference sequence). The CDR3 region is CASSLNLGGYEQYF. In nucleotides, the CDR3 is TGTGCCAGCAGCTTAAATCTGGGGGGCTACGAGCAGTACTTC.

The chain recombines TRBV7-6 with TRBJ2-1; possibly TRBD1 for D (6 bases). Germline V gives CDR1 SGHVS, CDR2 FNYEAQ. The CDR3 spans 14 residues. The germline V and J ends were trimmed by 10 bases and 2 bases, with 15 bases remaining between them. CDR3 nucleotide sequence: TGTGCCACAGTCAGGGACAAGGCCTACAATGAGCAGTTCTTC. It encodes CATVRDKAYNEQFF.

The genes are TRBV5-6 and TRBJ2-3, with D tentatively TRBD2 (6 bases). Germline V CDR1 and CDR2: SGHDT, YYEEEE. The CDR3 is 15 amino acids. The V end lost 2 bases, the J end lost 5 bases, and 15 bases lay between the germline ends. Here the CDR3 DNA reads TGTGCCAGCAGCTTCTACGGGGCCGGGGGAGATACGCAGTATTTT. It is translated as CASSFYGAGGDTQYF.

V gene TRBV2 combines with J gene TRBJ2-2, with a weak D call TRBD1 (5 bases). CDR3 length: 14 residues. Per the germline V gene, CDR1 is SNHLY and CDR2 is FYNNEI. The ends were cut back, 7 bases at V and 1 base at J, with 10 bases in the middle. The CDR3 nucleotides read TGTGCCAGCATCATCGACAGGAACACCGGGGAGCTGTTTTTT. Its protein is CASIIDRNTGELFF.